This paragraph covers one T cell receptor beta chain sequence. The clone's antigen remains unknown. No per-base quality is available; no much larger clone lies one base away. This sample was taken from a study of OX40 agonist ivuxolimab in advanced cancers. In terms of the full investigation: Ivuxolimab was a fully human IgG2 agonistic monoclonal antibody targeting the costimulatory receptor OX40 (CD134). Intravenous ivuxolimab was administered to patients every 2 weeks at six dose levels: 0.01, 0.1, 0.3, 1.5, 3 and 10 mg/kg. Of the roughly 52 dose-escalation patients, hepatocellular carcinoma was present in about 19, melanoma in some 15, renal cell carcinoma in 9 and head and neck cancer in 9. A male proportion of roughly 80% and a mean age of approximately 61 years, ranging from 23 to 79, were recorded for the dose-escalation cohort. Patients were allowed to have had prior anti-PD-1, anti-PD-L1 or anti-CTLA-4 therapy, and approximately 40% of the dose-escalation patients had been treated with checkpoint inhibitors. Partial responses were achieved by three dose-escalation patients, of whom one had hepatocellular carcinoma and two had cutaneous melanoma. Peripheral TCRbeta sequencing was intended to test whether TCR sequence diversity was altered and clonal T-cell expansion was caused by ivuxolimab. The paper reports the monotherapy dose-escalation portion (N of about 50 patients) of the phase I ivuxolimab trial. General study outcomes and caveats: The antigen specificity of the peripheral T cells that underwent clonal expansion was not determined. On average, CD8+ T cells showed more expanded clones than CD4+ T cells after ivuxolimab. In the 0.1-3.0 mg/kg groups, partial responders had among the lowest normalized peripheral clonal expansion, particularly in CD8+ T cells. Low levels of normalized T-cell clonal expansion were also seen in some patients who did not respond. At doses of 0.1 to 3.0 mg/kg, clonal expansion of both CD4+ and CD8+ blood T cells was observed from baseline to week 6.

Patients with a history of autoimmune disease or receiving systemic immunosuppression were excluded from the trial. Peripheral blood for TCR sequencing was collected from all dose cohorts at baseline, on cycle 4 day 1, and on cycle 7 day 1. Samples came from an open-label, multicenter, first-in-human phase I dose-escalation trial of ivuxolimab. Adults with locally advanced or metastatic head and neck squamous cell, hepatocellular, melanoma or renal cell carcinoma were enrolled in the trial. Before TCR sequencing, CD4+ and CD8+ T cells were separately sorted from peripheral blood. Genomic DNA was isolated from the sorted cells so that the TCRbeta CDR3 region could be sequenced. The immunoSEQ Assay was used to sequence the TCRbeta CDR3 regions. What TCRdb holds here is the immuneACCESS table cut down to in-frame rearrangements. Part of the clones is not present; checked against another copy, under half of the missing clones reflect an unresolved V gene, and the others are unexplained. This sample has about 40,000 clones in its table, and around four fifths of those were observed once. About 35% of the sample belongs to the ten largest clones.

According to the germline V gene (reference sequence), CDR1 reads SEHNR and CDR2 reads FQNEAQ. Relative to germline, V is 1 base shorter and J is 4 bases shorter, with 2 bases between their ends. Inclusive of the bounding cysteine and phenylalanine, the CDR3 is 12 residues long. CDR3 DNA is the only sequence kept; it has 36 bases, read in frame from the first base. The receptor was derived from an adult with an advanced solid tumor such as melanoma, head and neck, liver or kidney cancer. The chain employs TRBV7-9 and TRBJ1-5; the D gene assignment is ambiguous. Specimen: CD4+ or CD8+ T cells sorted from blood, collected in a trial of the OX40 agonist ivuxolimab. The base sequence is TGTGCCAGCAGCTTAGTGAATCAGCCCCAGCATTTT. This codes for CASSLVNQPQHF.